This TCR beta chain is drawn from a study of HIV-infected children after antiretroviral therapy interruption (dated by TCRdb to the late 2010s). For the study in its entirety: The study included eight children, four on planned treatment interruption and four on continuous treatment, and all eight had a CD4+ count above 500 and a viral load below 50 copies/ml. Median age was roughly 9.9 years in the interruption group and roughly 8 years in the continuous treatment group. Most participating children had recorded exposure to EBV and CMV. Interruption-arm samples came from week 0, week 12, end of interruption (week 24 or 48), and about 3 years after study end. In the continuous-treatment arm, samples from corresponding weeks 0, 48 and 150 were analyzed. Alongside thymic output measurements, TCR repertoires of children on planned treatment interruption were compared with TCR repertoires of children on continuous antiretroviral treatment. Findings and caveats that apply to the study as a whole: In naive CD4+ repertoires of PTI patients, CDR3 sharing between time points fell after interruption began; many sequences were shared between end of interruption and 3 years later. The sorted CD45RA+ naive cells might contain minor non-naive CD45RA+ populations, such as EMRA or stem memory cells. The low number of patients is regarded as a limitation, and the data should be interpreted with caution. An increase in the naive CD4+ Gini coefficient was observed by the end of treatment interruption, suggesting clonal expansion, and a return to baseline was observed by 3 years.

Library method: 3' RACE. TCR libraries were built from RNA using a 3' RACE protocol with unique molecular identifiers to correct PCR amplification bias. Up to about 12 amplicon libraries were pooled and sequenced on an Illumina MiSeq with v2 2x250 paired-end chemistry. Concerning the study's data processing: Decombinator was used to process the reads, assigning V and J genes and CDR3 and applying barcode-based correction of errors and PCR bias. Before Gini coefficients were calculated with the R ineq package, the repertoires were subsampled to the same depth. GLIPH, Hamming distance and a shared triplet metric were used to assess CDR3 similarity. Starting from the raw public reads, TCRdb applied fastp trimming at Q25, assembled clones with MiXCR and retained in-frame beta chains. For every CDR3 protein sequence, its rows merge into one entry that carries the most common genes and DNA. TCRdb's processing, not the authors', yielded these V and J calls. For this sample there are 30,000 to 40,000 distinct CDR3 sequences; approximately 7% appear just once. More than 0.95% of the sample is taken by the ten largest.

This clonotype has at least ten counts. The target of this receptor is not known. No base qualities exist here, and no much larger clone lies one base off it. The treatment or condition label on this specimen signifies: PENTA 11 planned treatment interruption arm or continuous ART arm. Participants were children from the United Kingdom aged 2 to 15 years who had received at least three-drug ART for at least 24 weeks. Cryopreserved PBMCs containing at least 5 million viable cells were required, and a handful of candidate patients were excluded because of low viable PBMC yield. Naive CD4+ CD45RA+ CD45RO- T cells were FACS-sorted from thawed PBMCs on a FACSAria III cell sorter. After sorting, cells were fixed, and RNA was extracted with the RNeasy FFPE kit and then with the RNeasy Micro kit. Here V drops 4 bases and J drops 3 bases, and the junction holds 6 bases not matched to any gene. Taken from the germline V gene, the CDR1 and CDR2 loops are SGDLS and YYNGEE. Reading from cysteine to phenylalanine, the CDR3 counts 17 amino acids. Just the 51-base CDR3 DNA is kept, in frame starting at base 1.

The source of this sequence is a pool of human donors with HIV. The sequenced sample was CD45RA+ CD4+ T cells from PBMCs, pooled from several time points, obtained from a donor given antiretroviral therapy, either interrupted or continuous. The intended sense of this specimen's cell subset or site label: naive CD4+ CD45RA+ CD45RO- T cells. Recombination connected TRBV9 to TRBJ2-2; 13 central bases correspond to TRBD2. The nucleotide sequence is TGTGCCAGCAGCCCGGGGACTAGCGGGGTGGACACCGGGGAGCTGTTTTTT. The resulting protein is CASSPGTSGVDTGELFF.